What follows describes a single T cell receptor beta chain. This sample was included in a study of T cell changes during pregnancy in multiple sclerosis. TCRdb keeps only in-frame clones here, not all; method: immunoSEQ multiplex PCR. This repertoire shows about 64,000 clones, 90% found once; its top ten account for roughly 6.5%. This CDR3 spans 21 amino acids. The J segment lost 1 base and the V segment lost 0 bases, leaving 19 bases of the junction unmatched. Germline values: CDR1 LGHNA, CDR2 YSLEER. Material: peripheral blood, obtained in the third trimester of pregnancy. The V gene is TRBV4-3, the J gene TRBJ1-1; 8 bases line up with TRBD1. The TCR originated in a female donor in good health, enrolled as a control in a pregnancy study. CDR3 amino acids: CASSQDLLAGGHLFGNTEAFF. The CDR3 region has the DNA TGCGCCAGCAGCCAAGATCTTTTAGCAGGGGGCCATTTGTTCGGGAACACTGAAGCTTTCTTT.